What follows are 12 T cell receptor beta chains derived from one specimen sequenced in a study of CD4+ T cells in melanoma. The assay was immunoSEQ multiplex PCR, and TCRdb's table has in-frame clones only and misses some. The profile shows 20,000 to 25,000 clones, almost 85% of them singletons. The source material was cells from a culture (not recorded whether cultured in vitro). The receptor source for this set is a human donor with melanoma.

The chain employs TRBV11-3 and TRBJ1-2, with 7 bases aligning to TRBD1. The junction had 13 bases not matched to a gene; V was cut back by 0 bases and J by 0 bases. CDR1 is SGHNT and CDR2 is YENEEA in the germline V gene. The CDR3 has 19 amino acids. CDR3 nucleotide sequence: TGTGCCAGCAGCTTAGATTGTCTGGGACAGAGACTAGCTAACTATGGCTACACCTTC. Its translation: CASSLDCLGQRLANYGYTF.

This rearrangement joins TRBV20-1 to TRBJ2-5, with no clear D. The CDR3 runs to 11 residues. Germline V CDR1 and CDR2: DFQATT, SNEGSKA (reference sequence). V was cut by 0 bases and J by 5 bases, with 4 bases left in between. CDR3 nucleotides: TGCAGTGCTAGAGATCGTGAGACCCAGTACTTC. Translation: CSARDRETQYF.

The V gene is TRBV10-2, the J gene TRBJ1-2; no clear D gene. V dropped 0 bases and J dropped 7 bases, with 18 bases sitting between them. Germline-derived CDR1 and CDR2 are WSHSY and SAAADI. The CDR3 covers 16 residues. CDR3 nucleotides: TGCGCCAGCAGTGAGTCCATCTTACCGGGATTTCGTGGCTACACCTTC. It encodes CASSESILPGFRGYTF.

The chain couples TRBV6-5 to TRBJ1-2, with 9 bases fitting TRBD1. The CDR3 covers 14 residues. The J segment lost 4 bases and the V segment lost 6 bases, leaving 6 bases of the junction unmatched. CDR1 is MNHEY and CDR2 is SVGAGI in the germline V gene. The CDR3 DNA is TGTGCCAGCAGCAAGGACAGGGGCCTCTATGGCTACACCTTC. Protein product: CASSKDRGLYGYTF.

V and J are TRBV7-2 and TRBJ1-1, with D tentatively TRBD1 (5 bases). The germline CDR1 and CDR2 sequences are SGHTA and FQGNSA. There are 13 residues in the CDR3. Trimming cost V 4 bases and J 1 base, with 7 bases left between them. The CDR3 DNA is TGTGCCAGCAGCTCTCAGGGGAACACTGAAGCTTTCTTT. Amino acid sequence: CASSSQGNTEAFF.

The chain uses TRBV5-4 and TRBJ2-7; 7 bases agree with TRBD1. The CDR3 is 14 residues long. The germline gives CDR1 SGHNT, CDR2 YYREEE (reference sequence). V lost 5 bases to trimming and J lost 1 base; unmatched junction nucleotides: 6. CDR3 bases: TGTGCCAGCAGGGATTCCAGGGGGTCCTACGAGCAGTACTTC. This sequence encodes CASRDSRGSYEQYF. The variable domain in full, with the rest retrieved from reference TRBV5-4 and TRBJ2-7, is ETGVTQSPTHLIKTRGQQVTLRCSSQSGHNTVSWYQQALGQGPQFIFQYYREEENGRGNFPPRFSGLQFPNYSSELNVNALELDDSALYLCASRDSRGSYEQYFGPGTRLTVT.

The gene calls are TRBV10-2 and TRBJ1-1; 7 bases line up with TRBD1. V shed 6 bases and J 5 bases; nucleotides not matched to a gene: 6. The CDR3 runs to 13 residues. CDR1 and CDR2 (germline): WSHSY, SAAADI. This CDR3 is CASSPGGRTEAFF. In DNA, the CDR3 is TGCGCCAGCAGCCCAGGGGGAAGGACTGAAGCTTTCTTT.

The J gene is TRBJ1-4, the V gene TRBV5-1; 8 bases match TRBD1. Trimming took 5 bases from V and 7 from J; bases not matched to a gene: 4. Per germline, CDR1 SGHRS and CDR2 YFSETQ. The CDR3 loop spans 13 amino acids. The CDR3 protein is CASRRQGREKLFF. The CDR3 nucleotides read TGCGCCAGCAGGCGACAGGGGCGTGAAAAACTGTTTTTT.

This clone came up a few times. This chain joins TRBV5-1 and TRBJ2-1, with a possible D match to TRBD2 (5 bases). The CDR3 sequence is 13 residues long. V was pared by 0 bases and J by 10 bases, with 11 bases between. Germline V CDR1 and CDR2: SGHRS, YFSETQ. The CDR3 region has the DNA TGCGCCAGCAGCTTGGCCTCTAGCAACGAGCAGTTCTTC. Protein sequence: CASSLASSNEQFF. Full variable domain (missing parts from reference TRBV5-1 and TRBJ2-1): KAGVTQTPRYLIKTRGQQVTLSCSPISGHRSVSWYQQTPGQGLQFLFEYFSETQRNKGNFPGRFSGRQFSNSRSEMNVSTLELGDSALYLCASSLASSNEQFFGPGTRLTVL.

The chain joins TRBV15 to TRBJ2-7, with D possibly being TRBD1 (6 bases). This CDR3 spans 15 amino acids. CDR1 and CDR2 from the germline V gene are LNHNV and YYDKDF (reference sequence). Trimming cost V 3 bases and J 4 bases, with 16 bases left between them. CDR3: CATSRRGTSLYEQYF. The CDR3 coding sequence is TGTGCCACCAGCAGGAGGGGGACATCTTTATACGAGCAGTACTTC.

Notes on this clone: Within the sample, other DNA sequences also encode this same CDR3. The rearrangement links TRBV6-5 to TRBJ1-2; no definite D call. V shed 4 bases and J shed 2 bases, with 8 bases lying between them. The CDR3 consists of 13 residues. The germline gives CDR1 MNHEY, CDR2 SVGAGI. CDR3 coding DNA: TGTGCCAGCAGTTCAGCTGCAAACTATGGCTACACCTTC. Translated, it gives CASSSAANYGYTF.

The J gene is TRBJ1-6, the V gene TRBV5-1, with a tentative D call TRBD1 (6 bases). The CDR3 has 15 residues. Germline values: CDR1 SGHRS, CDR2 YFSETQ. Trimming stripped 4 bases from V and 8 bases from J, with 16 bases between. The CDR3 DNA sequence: TGCGCCAGCAGCGATTGGGGGGCCAAAGATTCACCCCTCCACTTT. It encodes CASSDWGAKDSPLHF.